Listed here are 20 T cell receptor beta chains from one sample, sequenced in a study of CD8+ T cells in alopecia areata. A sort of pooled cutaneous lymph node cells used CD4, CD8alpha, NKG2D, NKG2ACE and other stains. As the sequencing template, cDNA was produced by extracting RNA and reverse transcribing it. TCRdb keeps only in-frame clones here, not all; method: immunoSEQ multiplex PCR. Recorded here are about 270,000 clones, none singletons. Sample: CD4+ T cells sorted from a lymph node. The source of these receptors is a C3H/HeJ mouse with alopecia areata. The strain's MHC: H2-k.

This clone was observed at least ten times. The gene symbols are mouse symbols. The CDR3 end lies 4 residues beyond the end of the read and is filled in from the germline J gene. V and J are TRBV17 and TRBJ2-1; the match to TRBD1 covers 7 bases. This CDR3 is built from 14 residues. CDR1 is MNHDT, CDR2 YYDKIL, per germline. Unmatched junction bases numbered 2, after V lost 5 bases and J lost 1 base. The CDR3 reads CASSGGQNYAEQFF. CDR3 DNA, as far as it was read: TGTGCTAGCAGTGGGGGACAGAACTATGCT.

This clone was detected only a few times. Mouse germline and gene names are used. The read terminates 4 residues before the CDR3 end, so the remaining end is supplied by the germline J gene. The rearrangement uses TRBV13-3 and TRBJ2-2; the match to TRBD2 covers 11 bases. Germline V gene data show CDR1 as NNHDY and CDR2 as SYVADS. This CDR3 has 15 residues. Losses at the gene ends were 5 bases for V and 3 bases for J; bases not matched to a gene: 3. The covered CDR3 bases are TGTGCCAGCAGGGACTGGGGGGATCACACCGGG. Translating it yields CASRDWGDHTG. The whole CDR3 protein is CASRDWGDHTGQLYF.

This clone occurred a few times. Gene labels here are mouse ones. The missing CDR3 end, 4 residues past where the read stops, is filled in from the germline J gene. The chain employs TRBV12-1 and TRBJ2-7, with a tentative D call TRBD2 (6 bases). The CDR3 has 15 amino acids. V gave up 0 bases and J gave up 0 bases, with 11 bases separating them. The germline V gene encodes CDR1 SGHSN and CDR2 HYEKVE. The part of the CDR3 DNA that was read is TGTGCCAGCTCTCTCGGCGGGGGGAGCTCCTAT. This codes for CASSLGGGSSY. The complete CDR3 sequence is CASSLGGGSSYEQYF.

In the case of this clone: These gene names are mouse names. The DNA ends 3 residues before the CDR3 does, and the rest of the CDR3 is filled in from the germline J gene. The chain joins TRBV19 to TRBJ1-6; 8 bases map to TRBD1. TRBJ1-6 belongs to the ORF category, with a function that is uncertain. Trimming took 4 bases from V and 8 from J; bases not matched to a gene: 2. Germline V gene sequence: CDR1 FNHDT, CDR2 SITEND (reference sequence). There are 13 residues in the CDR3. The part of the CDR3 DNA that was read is TGTGCCAGCAGTTGGACAGGGCATTCGCCC. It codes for CASSWTGHSP. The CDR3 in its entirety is CASSWTGHSPLYF.

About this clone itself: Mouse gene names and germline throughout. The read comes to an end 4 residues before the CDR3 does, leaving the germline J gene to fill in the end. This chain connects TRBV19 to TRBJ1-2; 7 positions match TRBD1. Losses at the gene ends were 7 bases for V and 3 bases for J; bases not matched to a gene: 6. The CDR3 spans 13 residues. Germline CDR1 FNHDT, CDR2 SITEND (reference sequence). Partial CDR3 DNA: TGTGCCAGCCGGGGGACAGCGGACTCC. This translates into CASRGTADS. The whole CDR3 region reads CASRGTADSDYTF.

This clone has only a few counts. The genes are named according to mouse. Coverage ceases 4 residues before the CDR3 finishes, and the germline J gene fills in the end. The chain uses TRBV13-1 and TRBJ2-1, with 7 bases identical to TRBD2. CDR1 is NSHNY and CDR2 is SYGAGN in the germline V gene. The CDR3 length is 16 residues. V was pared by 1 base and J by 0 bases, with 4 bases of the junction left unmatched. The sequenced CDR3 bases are TGTGCCAGCAGTGATCTTGGGGGGATTAACTATGCT. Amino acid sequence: CASSDLGGINYA. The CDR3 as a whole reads CASSDLGGINYAEQFF.

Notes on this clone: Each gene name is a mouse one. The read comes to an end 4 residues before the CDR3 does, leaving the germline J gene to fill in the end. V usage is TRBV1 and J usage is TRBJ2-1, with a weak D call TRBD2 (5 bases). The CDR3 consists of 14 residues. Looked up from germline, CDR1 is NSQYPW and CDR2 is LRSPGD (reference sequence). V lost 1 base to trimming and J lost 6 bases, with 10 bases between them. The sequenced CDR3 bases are TGCACCTGCAGTGCAGGGACTAGCCGTGCT. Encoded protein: CTCSAGTSRA. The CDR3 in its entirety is CTCSAGTSRAEQFF.

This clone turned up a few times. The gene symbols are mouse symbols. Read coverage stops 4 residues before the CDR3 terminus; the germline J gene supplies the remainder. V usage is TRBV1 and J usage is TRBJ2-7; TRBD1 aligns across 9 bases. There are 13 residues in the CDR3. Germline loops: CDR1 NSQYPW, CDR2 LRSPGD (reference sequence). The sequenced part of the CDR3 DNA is TGCACCTGCAGTGACCGGGACAGGGAT. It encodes CTCSDRDRD. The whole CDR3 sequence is CTCSDRDRDEQYF.

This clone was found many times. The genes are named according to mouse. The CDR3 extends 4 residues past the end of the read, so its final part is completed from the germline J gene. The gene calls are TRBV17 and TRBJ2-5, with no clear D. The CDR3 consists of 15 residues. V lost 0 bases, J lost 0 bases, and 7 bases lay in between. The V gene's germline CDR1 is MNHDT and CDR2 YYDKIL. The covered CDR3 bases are TGTGCTAGCAGTAGAGATCCCTGGAACCAAGAC. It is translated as CASSRDPWNQD. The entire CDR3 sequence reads CASSRDPWNQDTQYF.

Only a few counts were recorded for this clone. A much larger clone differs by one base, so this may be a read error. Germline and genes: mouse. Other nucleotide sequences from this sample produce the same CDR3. CDR3 bases read: TGTGCCAGCAGGGGGACTGGGGGCTCCTAT. Protein: CASRGTGGSY. The full CDR3 sequence reads CASRGTGGSYEQYF. The chain employs TRBV13-1 and TRBJ2-7; 11 bases line up with TRBD2. The CDR3 goes on 4 residues after the read ends, and that part is filled in from the germline J gene. V lost 5 bases and J lost 0; bases outside the gene matches: 1. This CDR3 is built from 14 residues. CDR1 is NSHNY, CDR2 SYGAGN, per germline.

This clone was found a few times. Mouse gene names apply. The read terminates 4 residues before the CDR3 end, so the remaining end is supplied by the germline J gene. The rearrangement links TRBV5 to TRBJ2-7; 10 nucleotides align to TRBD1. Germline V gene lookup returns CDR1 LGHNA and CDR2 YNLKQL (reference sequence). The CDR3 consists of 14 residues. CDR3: CASSRTGGGNEQYF. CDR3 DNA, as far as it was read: TGTGCCAGCAGCCGGACAGGGGGAGGGAAT.

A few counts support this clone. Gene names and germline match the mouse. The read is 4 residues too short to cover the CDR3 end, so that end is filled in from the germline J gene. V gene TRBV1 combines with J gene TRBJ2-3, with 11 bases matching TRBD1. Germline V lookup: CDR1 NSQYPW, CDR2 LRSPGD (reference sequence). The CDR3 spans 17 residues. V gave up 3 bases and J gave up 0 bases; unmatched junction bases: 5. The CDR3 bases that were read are TGCACCTGCAGTGCTCCGGGACAGGGGGGTAGTGCAGAA. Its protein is CTCSAPGQGGSAE. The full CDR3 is CTCSAPGQGGSAETLYF.

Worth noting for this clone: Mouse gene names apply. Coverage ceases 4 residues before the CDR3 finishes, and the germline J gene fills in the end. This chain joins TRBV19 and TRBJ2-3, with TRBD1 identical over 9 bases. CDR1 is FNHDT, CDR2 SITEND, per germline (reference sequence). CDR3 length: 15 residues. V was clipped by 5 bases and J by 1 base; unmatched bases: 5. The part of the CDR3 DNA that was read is TGTGCCAGCAGGCCCGGGACAGGGCGTGCAGAA. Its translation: CASRPGTGRAE. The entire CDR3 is CASRPGTGRAETLYF.

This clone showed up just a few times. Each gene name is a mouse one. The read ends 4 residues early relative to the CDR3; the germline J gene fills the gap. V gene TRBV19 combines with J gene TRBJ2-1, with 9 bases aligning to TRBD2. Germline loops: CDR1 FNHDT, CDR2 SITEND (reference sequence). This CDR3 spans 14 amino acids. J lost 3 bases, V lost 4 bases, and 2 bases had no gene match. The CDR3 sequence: CASSLGLGYAEQFF. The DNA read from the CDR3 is TGTGCCAGCAGTCTGGGACTGGGCTATGCT.

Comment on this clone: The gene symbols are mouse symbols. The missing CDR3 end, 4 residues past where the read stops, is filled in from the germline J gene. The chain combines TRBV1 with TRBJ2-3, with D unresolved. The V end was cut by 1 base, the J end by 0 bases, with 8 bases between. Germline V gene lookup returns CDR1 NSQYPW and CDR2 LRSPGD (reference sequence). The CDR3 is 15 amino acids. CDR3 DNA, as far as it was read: TGCACCTGCAGTGCAGGTGTGTACAGTGCAGAA. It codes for CTCSAGVYSAE. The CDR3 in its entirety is CTCSAGVYSAETLYF. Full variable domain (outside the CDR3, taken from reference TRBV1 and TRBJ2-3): VTLLEQNPRWRLVPRGQAVNLRCILKNSQYPWMSWYQQDLQKQLQWLFTLRSPGDKEVKSLPGADYLATRVTDTELRLQVANMSQGRTLYCTCSAGVYSAETLYFGSGTRLTVL.

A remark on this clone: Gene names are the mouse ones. CDR3: CASSGTGEHSPLYF. Partial CDR3 DNA: TGTGCCAGCAGTGGGACAGGGGAGCATTCGCCC. The chain is built from TRBV19 and TRBJ1-6; 10 bases map to TRBD1. The observed sequence ends 3 residues before the CDR3 terminus, with the missing tail filled in from the germline J gene. TRBJ1-6 belongs to the ORF category, with a function that is uncertain. V gave up 4 bases and J gave up 8 bases; unmatched junction bases: 3. The CDR3 consists of 14 residues. Per germline, CDR1 FNHDT and CDR2 SITEND (reference sequence).

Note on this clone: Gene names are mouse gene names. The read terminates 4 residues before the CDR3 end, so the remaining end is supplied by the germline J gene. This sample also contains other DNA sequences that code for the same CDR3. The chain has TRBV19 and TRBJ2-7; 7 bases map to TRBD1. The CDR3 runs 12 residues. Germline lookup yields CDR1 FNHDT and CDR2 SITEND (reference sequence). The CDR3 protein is CASSPQGYEQYF. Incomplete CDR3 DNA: TGTGCCAGCAGTCCACAGGGGTAT.

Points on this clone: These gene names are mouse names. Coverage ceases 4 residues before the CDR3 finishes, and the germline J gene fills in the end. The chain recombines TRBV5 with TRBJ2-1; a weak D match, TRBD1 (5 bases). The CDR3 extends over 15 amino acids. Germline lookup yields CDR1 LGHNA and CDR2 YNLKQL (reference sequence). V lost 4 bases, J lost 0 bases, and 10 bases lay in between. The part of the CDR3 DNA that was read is TGTGCCAGCAGCCCTCCGGACACTAACTATGCT. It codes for CASSPPDTNYA. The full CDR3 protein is CASSPPDTNYAEQFF.

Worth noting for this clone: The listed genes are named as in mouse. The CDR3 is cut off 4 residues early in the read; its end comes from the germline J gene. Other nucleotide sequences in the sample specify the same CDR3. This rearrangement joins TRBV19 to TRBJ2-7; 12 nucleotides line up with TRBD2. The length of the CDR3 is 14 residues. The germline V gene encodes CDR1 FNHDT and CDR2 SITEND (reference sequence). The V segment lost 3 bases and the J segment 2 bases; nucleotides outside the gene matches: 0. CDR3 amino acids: CASSRDWGAYEQYF. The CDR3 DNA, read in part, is TGTGCCAGCAGTAGGGACTGGGGGGCCTAT.

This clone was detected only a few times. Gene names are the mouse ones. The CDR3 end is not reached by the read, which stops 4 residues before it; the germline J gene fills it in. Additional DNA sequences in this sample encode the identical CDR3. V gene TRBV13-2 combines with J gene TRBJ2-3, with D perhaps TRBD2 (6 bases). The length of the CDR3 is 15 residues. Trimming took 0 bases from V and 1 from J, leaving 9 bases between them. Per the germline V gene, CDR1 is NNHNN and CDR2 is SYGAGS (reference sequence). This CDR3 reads CASGDAGGRAETLYF. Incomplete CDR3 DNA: TGTGCCAGCGGTGATGCGGGGGGACGTGCAGAA.